This TCR beta chain derives from a study of blood T cell repertoires in COVID-19. Germline V lookup: CDR1 SGHNT, CDR2 YYREEE (reference sequence). This CDR3 has 13 amino acids. V lost 0 bases and J lost 7, with 8 bases in between. Participants reported their clinical history, and cohort assignment relied on those reports. This clone was picked up many times. In the original analysis: How many nucleated cells were present was estimated from reference gene primer amplification. Produced via immunoSEQ multiplex PCR; TCRdb's table is partial and in-frame only. The V and J calls and clone size were taken over from that table, and D and trimming were inferred from the DNA. The sample contains over 120,000 clones, about 86% of which appear only once.

The rearrangement joins TRBV5-4 to TRBJ1-5; D not resolved. This TCR came from a man aged 45-60 years who had recovered from COVID-19. The sequencing input was PBMCs or T cells enriched from blood (not recorded which). The CDR3, as DNA: TGTGCCAGCAGCTTGGGTCTCGGGCAGCCCCAGCATTTT. This codes for CASSLGLGQPQHF.